This paragraph covers one T cell receptor beta chain sequence. The PCR had 60 Vbeta and 13 Jbeta primers. The repertoire was sequenced with immunoSEQ multiplex PCR; TCRdb's copy has only in-frame clones and lacks some. The profile shows around 200,000 clones, about 80% of them singletons. The data were taken from a study of cytomegalovirus exposure and HLA in healthy donors. There are 12 residues in the CDR3. CDR1 and CDR2 from the germline V gene are SEHNR and FQNEAQ (reference sequence). V lost 3 bases and J 4 bases, leaving 3 bases between the germline ends. This clonotype originated in a woman aged 45-65 years in good health and CMV-seropositive. The V and J genes are TRBV7-9 and TRBJ2-2; D is ambiguous. Material for sequencing was PBMCs. CDR3 sequence: CASSFLTGELFF. In nucleotides, the CDR3 is TGTGCCAGCAGCTTCCTCACCGGGGAGCTGTTTTTT.